The T cell receptor beta chain under discussion was sequenced for a study of cytomegalovirus exposure and HLA in healthy donors. Across the study: As released early, the data held about 85 million unique TCRs from HLA-typed donors.

This CDR3 has 15 residues. CDR1 is SGHDT, CDR2 YYEEEE, per germline. V dropped 6 bases and J dropped 3 bases, with 19 bases sitting between them. Regarding the study as a whole: Earlier analysis found most TCR beta V segments productive about 87% or about 30% of the time. Among the CMV-associated chains, a few were confirmed in vitro as specific for CMV antigens.

About this clone itself: Its target is not known.

The study ran its PCR with 60 Vbeta and 13 Jbeta primers. Source study methods: Later reanalysis found roughly 80 million unique TCR beta chains, around 10 million of them shared. The repertoire was sequenced with immunoSEQ multiplex PCR; TCRdb's copy has only in-frame clones and lacks some. V and J calls and clone size are as listed in that table; D and trimming were resolved from the DNA. The sample carries some 160,000 clones, 65% to 80% recorded once. The sample consisted of PBMCs. The V and J genes are TRBV5-6 and TRBJ2-7, with D possibly matching TRBD2 (6 bases). The sequence derives from a woman aged 40 to 50 in good health and CMV-seropositive. The CDR3 DNA reads TGTGCCAGCAACTCCATTCGGGGGTTACTCTACGAGCAGTACTTC. It encodes CASNSIRGLLYEQYF.